This T cell receptor (beta chain) was sequenced in a study of blood T cell repertoires in COVID-19. Background on the study: Acute and convalescent COVID-19 samples came from the United States, Italy and Spain.

This CDR3 has 15 residues. Looked up from germline, CDR1 is SGHRS and CDR2 is YFSETQ. Trimming left V 7 bases short and J 1 base short, with 14 bases between. Per the original methods: Amplifying reference gene primers gave estimates of nucleated cell counts. The assay was immunoSEQ multiplex PCR, and TCRdb's table has in-frame clones only and misses some. V, J and clone size are those of that table, while D and trimming were read from the DNA. This table holds tens of thousands of clones, about 83% found once. This chain joins TRBV5-1 and TRBJ2-2; D may be TRBD2 (6 bases). Sequenced: peripheral blood. This receptor was obtained from a woman aged 55-69 years with acute or convalescent COVID-19. The CDR3 nucleotides read TGCGCCAGCGCGCAAATTAGCGGGAACACCGGGGAGCTGTTTTTT. It specifies CASAQISGNTGELFF.